This is a list of T cell receptor beta chains from one sample in a study of T cell responses to AZD1222 COVID-19 vaccine. The data were produced by immunoSEQ multiplex PCR, yet TCRdb's version contains in-frame clones alone and is incomplete. This table has 85,000 to 130,000 clones, 70% to 90% appearing once. The sample here was peripheral blood, taken on day 0 of AZD1222 vaccination. The receptors come from an adult in good health. Both conserved end residues are part of each CDR3. The order of the fields is J gene, V gene, D gene, clone size, CDR3 DNA, CDR3 protein. The D gene is left open where the match is weak. For some rows the clone size is stated as once, few or many, or as a class when expanded; others skip it.

J gene: TRBJ1-6
V gene: TRBV7-2
D gene: -
clone size: -
CDR3 DNA: TGTGCCAGCAGCTTAGAGTGGGGGTCCTATAATTCACCCCTCCACTTT
CDR3 protein: CASSLEWGSYNSPLHF

J gene: TRBJ1-4
V gene: TRBV27
D gene: -
clone size: -
CDR3 DNA: TGTGCCAGCAGTCCCTTCACTGACAGGAAGATAAATGAAAAACTGTTTTTT
CDR3 protein: CASSPFTDRKINEKLFF

J gene: TRBJ2-7
V gene: TRBV30
D gene: -
clone size: -
CDR3 DNA: TGTGCCTGGAGTGAGACAAACTACGAGCAGTACTTC
CDR3 protein: CAWSETNYEQYF

J gene: TRBJ2-2
V gene: TRBV6-5
D gene: -
clone size: -
CDR3 DNA: TGTGCCAGCGAAAACACCGGGGAGCTGTTTTTT
CDR3 protein: CASENTGELFF

J gene: TRBJ2-4
V gene: TRBV29-1
D gene: -
clone size: -
CDR3 DNA: TGCAGCGTGCTCCGGGACCAAGAAGCGTACTTC
CDR3 protein: CSVLRDQEAYF

J gene: TRBJ2-3
V gene: TRBV5-6
D gene: -
clone size: -
CDR3 DNA: TGTGCCAGCAGCTTGGAGGGGCCTTGGGATACGCAGTATTTT
CDR3 protein: CASSLEGPWDTQYF

J gene: TRBJ2-7
V gene: TRBV2
D gene: TRBD2
clone size: -
CDR3 DNA: TGTGCCCTACGAGGACTAGCGGGGGCTAACTCCTACGAGCAGTACTTC
CDR3 protein: CALRGLAGANSYEQYF

J gene: TRBJ1-1
V gene: TRBV6-4
D gene: -
clone size: -
CDR3 DNA: TGTGCCAGCAGTGACGAAGGTAACGCTGAAGCTTTCTTT
CDR3 protein: CASSDEGNAEAFF

J gene: TRBJ1-2
V gene: TRBV6-5
D gene: -
clone size: once
CDR3 DNA: TGTGCCAGCAACTTAGAACAGCCGTATGGCTACACCTTC
CDR3 protein: CASNLEQPYGYTF

J gene: TRBJ1-2
V gene: TRBV5-1
D gene: -
clone size: -
CDR3 DNA: TGCGCCAGCTACGGACTGGGTAACTATGGCTACACCTTC
CDR3 protein: CASYGLGNYGYTF

J gene: TRBJ2-1
V gene: TRBV5-6
D gene: -
clone size: -
CDR3 DNA: TGTGCCAGCAGCTGGGTTAGCGGTTCCTACAATGAGCAGTTCTTC
CDR3 protein: CASSWVSGSYNEQFF

J gene: TRBJ1-1
V gene: TRBV10-3
D gene: -
clone size: -
CDR3 DNA: TGTGCCATCAGTGAGTCGAAGGGGACTGAAGCTTTCTTT
CDR3 protein: CAISESKGTEAFF